This TCR beta chain was sequenced for a study of identifying expanded T cells in peripheral blood. Study-wide findings and caveats: Technical replicates showed about 1.2 changed clones; about two weeks around 15; four weeks 19. Two-week clone count variance significantly increased as total template count grew.

On this clone itself: What it recognizes is unknown.

This table comes from immunoSEQ multiplex PCR, and its TCRdb copy is limited to in-frame clones, with some not included. The sample records 100,000 or so clones, around nine tenths being singletons. The V and J ends lost 0 bases and 5 bases respectively, with 7 bases between them. The CDR3 sequence is 13 residues long. The germline gives CDR1 LNHNV, CDR2 YYDKDF (reference sequence). No infections or other immune events were documented during collection. Source material: blood. This sequence was found in a person between 18 and 70 years old in good health. V gene TRBV15 combines with J gene TRBJ1-1; D remains unclear. The CDR3 DNA reads as TGTGCCACCAGCAGAGATCGATGGACTGAAGCTTTCTTT. Its translation is CATSRDRWTEAFF.